The 19 T cell receptor beta chains presented below share a single source sample, sequenced in a study of cytomegalovirus exposure and HLA in healthy donors. Primers: 60 Vbeta forward and 13 Jbeta reverse. The assay was immunoSEQ multiplex PCR, and TCRdb's table has in-frame clones only and misses some. The sample lists roughly 68,000 clones; 60% to 75% were seen once. Sequenced sample: PBMCs. The receptor set was obtained from a man aged 35-49 years in good health and CMV-seropositive.

In nucleotides, the CDR3 is TGCGCCAGCAGCTTGGGCCAGGGCCACAATTATGAGCAGTACTTC. It encodes CASSLGQGHNYEQYF. The genes are TRBV5-1 and TRBJ2-7; the D gene is possibly TRBD1 (5 bases). This CDR3 spans 15 amino acids. V was cut by 0 bases and J by 7 bases, with 17 bases left in between. The germline V gene has CDR1 SGHRS and CDR2 YFSETQ.

This clone was counted a few times. The V and J genes are TRBV7-8 and TRBJ2-1; tentative D call: TRBD1 (6 bases). From germline, CDR1 is SGHVS and CDR2 FQNEAQ. V lost 5 bases to trimming and J lost 13 bases, with 15 bases between them. The CDR3 consists of 12 residues. In nucleotides, the CDR3 is TGTGCCAGCAGCCCAAGACAGGCCCAACAGTTCTTC. Amino acid sequence: CASSPRQAQQFF.

This clone was seen once. The chain has TRBV6-1 and TRBJ1-2; 7 nucleotides agree with TRBD1. CDR3 length: 12 residues. The germline V gene has CDR1 MNHNS and CDR2 SASEGT. V shed 8 bases and J 8 bases; nucleotides not matched to a gene: 8. The CDR3, as DNA: TGTGCCAGCGACCTTTTACAGGGGGGCTACACCTTC. Encoded protein: CASDLLQGGYTF.

As concerns this clone: This sample also contains other DNA sequences that code for the same CDR3. The gene calls are TRBV11-3 and TRBJ2-7; a possible D gene is TRBD2 (7 bases). The germline CDR1 and CDR2 sequences are SGHNT and YENEEA. The germline V and J ends were trimmed by 6 bases and 4 bases, with 19 bases remaining between them. This CDR3 is built from 15 residues. CDR3 DNA sequence: TGTGCCAGCAGTCAGAGGGGGAGGGCGGCATACGAGCAGTACTTC. This gives the protein CASSQRGRAAYEQYF.

The V and J genes are TRBV7-3 and TRBJ2-7, with D tentatively TRBD2 (6 bases). The CDR3 is made up of 15 amino acids. Germline CDR1 is SGHTA and CDR2 is FQGTGA. V gave up 3 bases and J gave up 0 bases, with 12 bases separating them. CDR3 coding DNA: TGTGCCAGCAGCTTGGGTAGCGGCATCTCCTACGAGCAGTACTTC. Residues: CASSLGSGISYEQYF. The full variable domain, completed using reference TRBV7-3 and TRBJ2-7, is GAGVSQTPSNKVTEKGKYVELRCDPISGHTALYWYRQSLGQGPEFLIYFQGTGAADDSGLPNDRFFAVRPEGSVSTLKIQRTERGDSAVYLCASSLGSGISYEQYFGPGTRLTVT.

The chain combines TRBV6-5 with TRBJ1-5; D gene uncertain. V dropped 5 bases and J dropped 6 bases, with 14 bases sitting between them. Germline V gene data show CDR1 as MNHEY and CDR2 as SVGAGI. The CDR3 is 14 residues long. The DNA for the CDR3 is TGTGCCAGCAGTCTCCGGGAGGGTGGTCAGCCCCAGCATTTT. This translates into CASSLREGGQPQHF.

This chain joins TRBV19 and TRBJ2-7, with 7 nucleotides matching TRBD1. Trimming removed 6 bases from V and 3 bases from J; junction bases left unmatched: 5. Germline lookup yields CDR1 LNHDA and CDR2 SQIVND (reference sequence). The CDR3 runs to 13 residues. The CDR3 sequence: CASRKYRGYEQYF. The CDR3, as DNA: TGTGCCAGTAGGAAATACAGGGGCTACGAGCAGTACTTC. The full variable domain, completed using reference TRBV19 and TRBJ2-7, is DGGITQSPKYLFRKEGQNVTLSCEQNLNHDAMYWYRQDPGQGLRLIYYSQIVNDFQKGDIAEGYSVSREKKESFPLTVTSAQKNPTAFYLCASRKYRGYEQYFGPGTRLTVT.

V is TRBV7-2 and J is TRBJ2-7; TRBD1 aligns across 8 bases. The germline V gene encodes CDR1 SGHTA and CDR2 FQGNSA. Trimming cost V 5 bases and J 1 base; bases outside gene matches: 10. The CDR3 has 16 amino acids. CDR3 bases: TGTGCCAGCAGCCGCGACGGGACAGGTTCTTCCTACGAGCAGTACTTC. It codes for CASSRDGTGSSYEQYF. Looking up the rest from reference TRBV7-2 and TRBJ2-7 gives the full variable domain: GAGVSQSPSNKVTEKGKDVELRCDPISGHTALYWYRQSLGQGLEFLIYFQGNSAPDKSGLPSDRFSAERTGGSVSTLTIQRTQQEDSAVYLCASSRDGTGSSYEQYFGPGTRLTVT.

The chain joins TRBV5-1 to TRBJ2-5, with 9 bases that match TRBD1. The CDR3 runs to 14 residues. The V gene end was trimmed by 3 bases and the J gene end by 5 bases; junction bases not matched to a gene: 5. The germline CDR1 and CDR2 sequences are SGHRS and YFSETQ. The CDR3: CASSWDRVIETQYF. CDR3 in DNA: TGCGCCAGCAGCTGGGACAGGGTGATCGAGACCCAGTACTTC.

CDR3 amino acids: CASSQDGVGELFF. The CDR3 DNA is TGCGCCAGCAGCCAAGACGGGGTAGGGGAGCTGTTTTTT. This chain links TRBV4-1 with TRBJ2-2; a weak D match, TRBD2 (5 bases). This CDR3 has 13 amino acids. The germline gives CDR1 MGHRA, CDR2 YSYEKL. Trimming cost V 0 bases and J 8 bases, with 7 bases left between them.

This chain links TRBV5-1 with TRBJ2-1, with 11 bases fitting TRBD2. Trimming took 4 bases from V and 8 from J; bases not matched to a gene: 8. The CDR3 consists of 15 residues. Germline CDR1 is SGHRS and CDR2 is YFSETQ. The CDR3 DNA reads as TGCGCCAGCAGCCCCCTAGCGGGGGGCGCTTATGAGCAGTTCTTC. Translation gives CASSPLAGGAYEQFF.

The chain links TRBV6-5 to TRBJ2-5; TRBD2 agrees at 12 bases. J lost 5 bases, V lost 0 bases, and 4 bases had no gene match. This CDR3 comprises 16 residues. The germline V gene encodes CDR1 MNHEY and CDR2 SVGAGI. In DNA form, the CDR3 reads TGTGCCAGCAGTTACTCGGCTAGCGGGGGGGCGGAGACCCAGTACTTC. As protein: CASSYSASGGAETQYF.

This clone was seen only once. The V gene is TRBV7-2, the J gene TRBJ2-2; a possible D gene is TRBD2 (7 bases). Trimming removed 3 bases at V and 3 bases at J, with 14 bases between. Per germline, CDR1 SGHTA and CDR2 FQGNSA. This CDR3 is 16 amino acids long. The DNA for the CDR3 is TGTGCCAGCAGCTTTAGAGGGGGGGGCCACACCGGGGAGCTGTTTTTT. Translation gives CASSFRGGGHTGELFF. Based on the CDR3 plus reference TRBV7-2 and TRBJ2-2, the full variable domain is GAGVSQSPSNKVTEKGKDVELRCDPISGHTALYWYRQSLGQGLEFLIYFQGNSAPDKSGLPSDRFSAERTGGSVSTLTIQRTQQEDSAVYLCASSFRGGGHTGELFFGEGSRLTVL.

V gene TRBV7-8 combines with J gene TRBJ2-5; D is unclear. The CDR3 has 13 residues. Germline CDR1 is SGHVS and CDR2 is FQNEAQ. Trimming stripped 1 base from V and 1 base from J, with 4 bases between. The chain's CDR3 is CASSLVSQETQYF. In nucleotides, the CDR3 is TGTGCCAGCAGCTTAGTCAGCCAAGAGACCCAGTACTTC.

The CDR3 nucleotides read TGCAGCGTTGAAGATAGGTCGGGCAGCGGTGAGGGCGAGCAGTACTTC. It translates to CSVEDRSGSGEGEQYF. The V call is TRBV29-1, the J call TRBJ2-7; D is possibly TRBD2 (5 bases). The CDR3 runs 16 residues. The V end was cut by 0 bases, the J end by 6 bases, with 21 bases between. Per germline, CDR1 SQVTM and CDR2 ANQGSEA.

This chain connects TRBV10-3 to TRBJ2-1; 8 bases align to TRBD1. Germline V gene sequence: CDR1 ENHRY, CDR2 SYGVKD. The ends lost 10 bases at V and 4 bases at J; junction bases unmatched: 6. The CDR3 is made up of 13 amino acids. The CDR3 loop reads CATGRGQYNEQFF. The CDR3 DNA is TGTGCCACCGGCAGGGGGCAATACAATGAGCAGTTCTTC.

This chain connects TRBV29-1 to TRBJ2-1, with D possibly matching TRBD2 (6 bases). The V gene's germline CDR1 is SQVTM and CDR2 ANQGSEA. V was pared by 8 bases and J by 2 bases, with 16 bases between. The CDR3 totals 14 residues. The CDR3 protein is CSSAQGGTYNEQFF. Here the CDR3 DNA reads TGCAGCTCCGCCCAGGGAGGTACCTACAATGAGCAGTTCTTC.

The V gene is TRBV19, the J gene TRBJ2-7; possible D gene TRBD1, 6 bases. The CDR3 extends over 14 amino acids. The V end was cut by 6 bases, the J end by 3 bases, with 15 bases between. Germline assignment: CDR1 LNHDA and CDR2 SQIVND (reference sequence). This CDR3 reads CASRRGDTSYEQYF. Here the CDR3 DNA reads TGTGCCAGTAGACGAGGGGACACTAGCTACGAGCAGTACTTC.

The chain uses TRBV28 and TRBJ2-4, with 7 bases lining up with TRBD1. The V segment lost 5 bases and the J segment 0 bases; nucleotides outside the gene matches: 7. This CDR3 has 16 residues. The V gene's germline CDR1 is MDHEN and CDR2 SYDVKM. The CDR3 loop is CASSLPGQSAKNIQYF. CDR3 DNA sequence: TGTGCCAGCAGTCTGCCGGGACAGTCAGCCAAAAACATTCAGTACTTC.